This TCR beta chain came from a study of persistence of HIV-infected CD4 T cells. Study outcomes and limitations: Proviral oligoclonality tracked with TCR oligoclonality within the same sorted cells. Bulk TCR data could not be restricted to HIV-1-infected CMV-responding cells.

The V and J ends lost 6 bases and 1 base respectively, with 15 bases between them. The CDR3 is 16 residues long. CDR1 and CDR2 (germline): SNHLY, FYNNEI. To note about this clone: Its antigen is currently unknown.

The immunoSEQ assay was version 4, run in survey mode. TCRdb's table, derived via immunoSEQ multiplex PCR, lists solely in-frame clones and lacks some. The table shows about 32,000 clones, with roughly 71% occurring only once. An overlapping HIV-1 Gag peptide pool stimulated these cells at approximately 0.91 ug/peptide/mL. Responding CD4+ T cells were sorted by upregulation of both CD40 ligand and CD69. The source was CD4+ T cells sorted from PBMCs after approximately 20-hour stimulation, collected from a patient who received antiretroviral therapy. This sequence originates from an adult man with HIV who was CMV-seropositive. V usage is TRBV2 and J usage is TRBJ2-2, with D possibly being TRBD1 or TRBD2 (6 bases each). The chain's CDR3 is CASSFGGGGNTGELFF. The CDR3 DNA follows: TGTGCCAGCAGCTTCGGAGGGGGAGGGAACACCGGGGAGCTGTTTTTT.